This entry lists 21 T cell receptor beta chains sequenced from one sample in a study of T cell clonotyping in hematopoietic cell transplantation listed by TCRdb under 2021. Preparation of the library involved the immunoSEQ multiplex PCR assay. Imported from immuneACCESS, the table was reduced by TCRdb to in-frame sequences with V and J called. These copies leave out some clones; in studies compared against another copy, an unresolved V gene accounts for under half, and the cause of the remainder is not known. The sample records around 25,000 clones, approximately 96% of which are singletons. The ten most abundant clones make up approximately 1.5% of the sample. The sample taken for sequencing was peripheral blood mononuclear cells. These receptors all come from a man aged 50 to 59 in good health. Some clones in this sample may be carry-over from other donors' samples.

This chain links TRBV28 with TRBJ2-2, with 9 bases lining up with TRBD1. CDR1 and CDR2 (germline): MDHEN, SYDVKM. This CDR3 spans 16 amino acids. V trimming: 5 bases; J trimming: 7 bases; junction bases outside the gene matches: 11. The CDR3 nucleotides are TGTGCCAGCAGTCAGATCGGGACAGGGAAATACGGGGAGCTGTTTTTT. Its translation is CASSQIGTGKYGELFF.

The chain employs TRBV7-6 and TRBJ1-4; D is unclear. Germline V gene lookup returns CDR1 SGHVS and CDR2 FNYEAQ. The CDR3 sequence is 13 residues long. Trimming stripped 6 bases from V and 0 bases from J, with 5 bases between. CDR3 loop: CASRAATNEKLFF. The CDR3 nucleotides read TGTGCCAGCAGGGCTGCAACTAATGAAAAACTGTTTTTT.

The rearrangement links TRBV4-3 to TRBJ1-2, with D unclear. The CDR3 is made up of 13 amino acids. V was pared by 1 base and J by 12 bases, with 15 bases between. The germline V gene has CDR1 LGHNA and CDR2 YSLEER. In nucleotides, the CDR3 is TGCGCCAGCAGCCAAGGCTTCAGGCTCCCTAACACCTTC. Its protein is CASSQGFRLPNTF.

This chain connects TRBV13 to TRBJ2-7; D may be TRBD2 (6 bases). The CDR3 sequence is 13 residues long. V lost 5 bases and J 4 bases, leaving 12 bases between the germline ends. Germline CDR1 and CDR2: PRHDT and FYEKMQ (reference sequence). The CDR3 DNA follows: TGTGCCAGCAGCCTCACGGAGGGGTACGAGCAGTACTTC. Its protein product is CASSLTEGYEQYF.

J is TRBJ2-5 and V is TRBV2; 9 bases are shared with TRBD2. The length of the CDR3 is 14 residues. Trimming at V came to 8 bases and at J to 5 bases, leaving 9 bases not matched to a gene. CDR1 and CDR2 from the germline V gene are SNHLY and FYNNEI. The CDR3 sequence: CASWPAGGGETQYF. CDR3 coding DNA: TGTGCCAGCTGGCCAGCGGGGGGCGGGGAGACCCAGTACTTC.

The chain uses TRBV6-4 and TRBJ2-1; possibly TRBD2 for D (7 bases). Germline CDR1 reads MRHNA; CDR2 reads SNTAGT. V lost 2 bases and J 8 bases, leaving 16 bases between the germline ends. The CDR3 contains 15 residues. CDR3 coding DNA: TGTGCCAGCAGTGACGAGTTAGGGGGGGCAGATGAGCAGTTCTTC. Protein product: CASSDELGGADEQFF.

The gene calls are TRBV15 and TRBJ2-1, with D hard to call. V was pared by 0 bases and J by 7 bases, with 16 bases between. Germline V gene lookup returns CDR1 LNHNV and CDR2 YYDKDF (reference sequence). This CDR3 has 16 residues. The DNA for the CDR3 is TGTGCCACCAGCAGAGATCGACTTGGCTGGAAGAATGAGCAGTTCTTC. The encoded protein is CATSRDRLGWKNEQFF. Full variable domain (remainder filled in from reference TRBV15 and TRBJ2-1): DAMVIQNPRYQVTQFGKPVTLSCSQTLNHNVMYWYQQKSSQAPKLLFHYYDKDFNNEADTPDNFQSRRPNTSFCFLDIRSPGLGDTAMYLCATSRDRLGWKNEQFFGPGTRLTVL.

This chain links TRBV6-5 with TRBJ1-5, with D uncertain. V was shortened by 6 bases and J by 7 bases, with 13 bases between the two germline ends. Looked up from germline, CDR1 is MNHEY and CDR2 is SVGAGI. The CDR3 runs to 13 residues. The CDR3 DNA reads TGTGCCAGCAGCCCTATTCCGGCACAGCCCCAGCATTTT. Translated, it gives CASSPIPAQPQHF.

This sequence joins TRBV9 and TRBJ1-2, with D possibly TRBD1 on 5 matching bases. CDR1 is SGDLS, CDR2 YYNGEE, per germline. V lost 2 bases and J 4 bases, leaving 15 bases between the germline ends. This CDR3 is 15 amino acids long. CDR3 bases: TGTGCCAGCAGCGTTGGAGGACACAAACGCTATGGCTACACCTTC. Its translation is CASSVGGHKRYGYTF. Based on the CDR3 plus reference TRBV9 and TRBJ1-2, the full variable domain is DSGVTQTPKHLITATGQRVTLRCSPRSGDLSVYWYQQSLDQGLQFLIQYYNGEERAKGNILERFSAQQFPDLHSELNLSSLELGDSALYFCASSVGGHKRYGYTFGSGTRLTVV.

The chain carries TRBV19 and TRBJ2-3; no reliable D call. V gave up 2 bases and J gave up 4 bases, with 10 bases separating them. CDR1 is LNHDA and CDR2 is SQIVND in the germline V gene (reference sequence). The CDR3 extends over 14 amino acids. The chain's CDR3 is CASSIIPFSDTQYF. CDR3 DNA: TGTGCCAGTAGTATAATCCCCTTCTCAGATACGCAGTATTTT.

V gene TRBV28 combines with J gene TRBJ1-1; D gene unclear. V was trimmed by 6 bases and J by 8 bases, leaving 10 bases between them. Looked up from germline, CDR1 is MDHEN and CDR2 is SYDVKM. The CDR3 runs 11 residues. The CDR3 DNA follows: TGTGCCAGCAGCCGGCAAGCAGAAGCTTTCTTT. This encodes CASSRQAEAFF.

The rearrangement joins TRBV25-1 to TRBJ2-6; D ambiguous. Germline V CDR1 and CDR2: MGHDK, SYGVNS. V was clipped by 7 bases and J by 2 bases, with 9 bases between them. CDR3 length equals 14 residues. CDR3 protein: CASTHGTGANVLTF. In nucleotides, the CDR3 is TGTGCCAGCACCCATGGTACTGGGGCCAACGTCCTGACTTTC.

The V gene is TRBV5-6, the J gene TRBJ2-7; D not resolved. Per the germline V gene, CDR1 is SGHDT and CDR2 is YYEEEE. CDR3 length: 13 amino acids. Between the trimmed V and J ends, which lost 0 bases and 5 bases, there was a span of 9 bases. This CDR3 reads CASSLAAPDEQYF. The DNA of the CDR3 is TGTGCCAGCAGCTTGGCAGCACCTGACGAGCAGTACTTC.

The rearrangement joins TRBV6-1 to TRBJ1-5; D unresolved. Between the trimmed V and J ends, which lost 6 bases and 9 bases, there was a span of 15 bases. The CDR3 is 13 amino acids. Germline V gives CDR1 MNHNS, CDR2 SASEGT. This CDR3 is CASSGQEYGPQHF. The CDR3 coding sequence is TGTGCCAGCAGCGGGCAGGAATATGGGCCCCAGCATTTT.

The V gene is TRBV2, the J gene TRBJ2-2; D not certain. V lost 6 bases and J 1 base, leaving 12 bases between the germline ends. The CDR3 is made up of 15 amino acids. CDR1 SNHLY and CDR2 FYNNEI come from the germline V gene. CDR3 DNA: TGTGCCAGCAGGGGTCGGCTCAGGAACACCGGGGAGCTGTTTTTT. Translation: CASRGRLRNTGELFF.

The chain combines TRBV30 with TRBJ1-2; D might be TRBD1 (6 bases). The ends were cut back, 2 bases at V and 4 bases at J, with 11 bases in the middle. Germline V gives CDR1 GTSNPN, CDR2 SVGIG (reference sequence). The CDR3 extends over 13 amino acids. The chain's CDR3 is CAWSFTGIYGYTF. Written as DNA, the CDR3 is TGTGCCTGGAGTTTTACAGGGATCTATGGCTACACCTTC.

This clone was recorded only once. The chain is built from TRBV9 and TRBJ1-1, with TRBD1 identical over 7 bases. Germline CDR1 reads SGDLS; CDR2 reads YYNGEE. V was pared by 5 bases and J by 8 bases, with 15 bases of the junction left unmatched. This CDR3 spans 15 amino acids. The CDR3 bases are TGTGCCAGCAGTATATCAGACAGGGTCGAGGGGGAAGCTTTCTTT. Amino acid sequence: CASSISDRVEGEAFF.

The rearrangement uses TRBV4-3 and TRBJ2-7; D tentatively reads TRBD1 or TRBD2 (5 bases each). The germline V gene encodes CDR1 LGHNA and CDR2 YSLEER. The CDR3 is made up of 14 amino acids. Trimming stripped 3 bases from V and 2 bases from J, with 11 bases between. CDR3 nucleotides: TGCGCCAGCAGCCAGGGGGACGGAGCCTACGAGCAGTACTTC. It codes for CASSQGDGAYEQYF.

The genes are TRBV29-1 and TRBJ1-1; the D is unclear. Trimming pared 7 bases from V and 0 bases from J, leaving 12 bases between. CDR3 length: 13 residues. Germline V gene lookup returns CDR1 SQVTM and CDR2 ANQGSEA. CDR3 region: CSGRAEMNTEAFF. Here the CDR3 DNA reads TGCAGCGGGAGGGCAGAAATGAACACTGAAGCTTTCTTT.

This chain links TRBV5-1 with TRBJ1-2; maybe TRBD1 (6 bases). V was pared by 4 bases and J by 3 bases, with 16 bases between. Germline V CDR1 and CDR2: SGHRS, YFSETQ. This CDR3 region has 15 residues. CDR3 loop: CASSPVPRQDYGYTF. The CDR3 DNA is TGCGCCAGCAGCCCGGTCCCCCGACAGGACTATGGCTACACCTTC.

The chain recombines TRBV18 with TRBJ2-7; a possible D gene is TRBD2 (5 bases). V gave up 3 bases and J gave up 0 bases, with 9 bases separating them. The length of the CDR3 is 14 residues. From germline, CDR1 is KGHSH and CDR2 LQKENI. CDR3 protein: CASSPTGNSYEQYF. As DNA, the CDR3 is TGTGCCAGCTCACCGACGGGGAACTCCTACGAGCAGTACTTC.